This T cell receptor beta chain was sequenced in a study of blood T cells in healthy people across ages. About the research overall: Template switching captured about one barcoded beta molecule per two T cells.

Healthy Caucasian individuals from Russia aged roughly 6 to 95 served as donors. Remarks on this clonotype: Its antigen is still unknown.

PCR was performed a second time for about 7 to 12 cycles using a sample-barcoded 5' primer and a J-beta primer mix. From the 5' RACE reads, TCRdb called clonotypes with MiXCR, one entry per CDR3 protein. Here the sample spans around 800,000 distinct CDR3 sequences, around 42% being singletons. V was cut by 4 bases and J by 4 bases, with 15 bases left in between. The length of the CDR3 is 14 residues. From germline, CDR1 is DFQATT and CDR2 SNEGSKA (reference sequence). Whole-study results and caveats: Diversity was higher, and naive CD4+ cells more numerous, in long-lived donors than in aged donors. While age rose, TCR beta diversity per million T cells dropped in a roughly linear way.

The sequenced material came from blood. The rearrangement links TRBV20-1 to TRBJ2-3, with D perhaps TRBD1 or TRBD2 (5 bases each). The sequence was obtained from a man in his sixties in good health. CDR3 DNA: TGCAGTGCTACGAATCGACTGGGGGCAGATACGCAGTATTTT. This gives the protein CSATNRLGADTQYF.